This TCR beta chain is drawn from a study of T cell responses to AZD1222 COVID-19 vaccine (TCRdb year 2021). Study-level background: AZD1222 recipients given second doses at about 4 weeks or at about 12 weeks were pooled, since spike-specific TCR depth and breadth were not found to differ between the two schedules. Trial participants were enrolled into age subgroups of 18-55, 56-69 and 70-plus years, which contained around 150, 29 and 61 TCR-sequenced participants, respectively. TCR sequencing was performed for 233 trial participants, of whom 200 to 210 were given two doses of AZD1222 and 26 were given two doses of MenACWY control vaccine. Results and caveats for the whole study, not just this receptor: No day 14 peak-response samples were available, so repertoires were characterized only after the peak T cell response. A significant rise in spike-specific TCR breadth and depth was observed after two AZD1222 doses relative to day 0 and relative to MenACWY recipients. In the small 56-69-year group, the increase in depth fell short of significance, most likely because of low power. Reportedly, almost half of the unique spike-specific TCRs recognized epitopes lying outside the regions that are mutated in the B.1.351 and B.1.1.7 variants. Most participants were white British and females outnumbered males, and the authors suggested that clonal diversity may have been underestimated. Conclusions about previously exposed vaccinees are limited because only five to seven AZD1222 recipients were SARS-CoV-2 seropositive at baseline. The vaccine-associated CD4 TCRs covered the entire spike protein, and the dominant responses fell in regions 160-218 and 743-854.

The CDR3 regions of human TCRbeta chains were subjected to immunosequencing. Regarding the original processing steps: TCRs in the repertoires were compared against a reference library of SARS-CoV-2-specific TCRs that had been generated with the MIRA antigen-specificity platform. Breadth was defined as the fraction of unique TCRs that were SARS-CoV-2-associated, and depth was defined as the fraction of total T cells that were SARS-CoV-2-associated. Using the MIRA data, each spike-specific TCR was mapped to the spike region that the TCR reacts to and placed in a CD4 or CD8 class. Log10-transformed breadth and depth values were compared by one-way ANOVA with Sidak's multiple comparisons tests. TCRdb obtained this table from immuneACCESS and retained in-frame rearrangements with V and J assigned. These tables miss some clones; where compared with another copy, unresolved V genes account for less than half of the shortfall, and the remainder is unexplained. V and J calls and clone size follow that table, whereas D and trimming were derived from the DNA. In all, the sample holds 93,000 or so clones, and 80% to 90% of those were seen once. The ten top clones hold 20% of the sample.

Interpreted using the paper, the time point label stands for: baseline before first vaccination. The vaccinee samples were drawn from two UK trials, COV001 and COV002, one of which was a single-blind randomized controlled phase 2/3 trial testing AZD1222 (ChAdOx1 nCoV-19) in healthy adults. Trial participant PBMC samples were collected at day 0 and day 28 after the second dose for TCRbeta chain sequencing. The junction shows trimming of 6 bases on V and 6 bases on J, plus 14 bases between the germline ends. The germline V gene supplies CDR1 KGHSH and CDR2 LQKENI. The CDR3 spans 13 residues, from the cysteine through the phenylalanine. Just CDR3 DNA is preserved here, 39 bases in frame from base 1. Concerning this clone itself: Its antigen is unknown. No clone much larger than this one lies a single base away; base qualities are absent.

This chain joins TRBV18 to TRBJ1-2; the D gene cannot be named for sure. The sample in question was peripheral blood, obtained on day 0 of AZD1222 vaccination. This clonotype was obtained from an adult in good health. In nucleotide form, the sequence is TGTGCCAGCTCCCTAGAGGAATTGAATGGCTACACCTTC. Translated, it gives CASSLEELNGYTF.